The next 5 T cell receptor beta chains were all read from a single sample in a study of spatial heterogeneity in lung cancer (dated by TCRdb to about 2019). The library was prepared using 5' RACE. TCRdb names NextSeq 500 as the instrument used. TCRdb redid the processing of the public reads, applying fastp at Q25 and MiXCR, and retained in-frame beta chains. Rows with a matching CDR3 protein are joined into one entry that keeps the most common DNA and genes. Present in this sample are about 33,000 distinct CDR3 sequences, around 9.3% of which were seen just once. Of the sample, around 28% is held by the ten largest clones. The time point label corresponds to: blood at routine non-recurrence follow-up after resection. Sequencing used PBMCs, obtained at follow-up. The receptor source for this set is a female donor with early-stage non-small cell lung cancer.

This clonotype appeared a few times. The chain carries TRBV6-1 and TRBJ2-2, with 12 bases identical to TRBD1. This CDR3 contains 15 residues. The germline V gene encodes CDR1 MNHNS and CDR2 SASEGT. J was trimmed by 8 bases and V by 7 bases; bases with no gene match: 8. Here the CDR3 DNA reads TGTGCCAGCACCAGGGACAGGGGGCGTATGGGGGAGCTGTTTTTT. Amino acid sequence: CASTRDRGRMGELFF.

This clonotype was observed many times. The genes are TRBV29-1 and TRBJ2-1, with 12 bases identical to TRBD1. Germline V CDR1 and CDR2: SQVTM, ANQGSEA. The CDR3 has 13 residues. Unmatched junction bases numbered 7, after V lost 7 bases and J lost 9 bases. The CDR3, as DNA: TGCAGCGACCACGGGACAGGGGGCACTGAGCAGTTCTTC. It codes for CSDHGTGGTEQFF.

This clonotype came up a few times. The chain is built from TRBV20-1 and TRBJ2-5; weak D call: TRBD2 (5 bases). The ends were cut back, 1 base at V and 0 bases at J, with 12 bases in the middle. CDR3 length: 15 amino acids. Germline CDR1 and CDR2: DFQATT and SNEGSKA (reference sequence). CDR3 sequence (DNA): TGCAGTGCTAGAGGGACTTTAGAGTACCAAGAGACCCAGTACTTC. As protein: CSARGTLEYQETQYF.

This clonotype was detected ten times or more. The chain links TRBV14 to TRBJ2-6, with D tentatively TRBD1 (6 bases). This CDR3 is 17 amino acids long. V lost 3 bases and J lost 0, with 12 bases in between. CDR1 SGHDN and CDR2 FVKESK come from the germline V gene. The CDR3 loop reads CASSHRDTVSGANVLTF. The CDR3, as DNA: TGTGCCAGCAGCCACCGGGACACCGTCTCTGGGGCCAACGTCCTGACTTTC.

The rearrangement joins TRBV7-6 to TRBJ2-3; D call uncertain. V lost 3 bases to trimming and J lost 3 bases, with 4 bases between them. CDR3 size: 12 residues. The germline CDR1 and CDR2 sequences are SGHVS and FNYEAQ. This CDR3 reads CASSFFTDTQYF. As DNA, the CDR3 is TGTGCCAGCAGCTTTTTTACAGATACGCAGTATTTT. Combining the CDR3 with reference TRBV7-6 and TRBJ2-3 gives the whole variable domain GAGVSQSPRYKVTKRGQDVALRCDPISGHVSLYWYRQALGQGPEFLTYFNYEAQQDKSGLPNDRFSAERPEGSISTLTIQRTEQRDSAMYRCASSFFTDTQYFGPGTRLTVL.